A single sample gave rise to the 20 T cell receptor beta chains below, sequenced in a study of patients and donors after allogeneic stem cell transplantation (dated by TCRdb to 2018 to 2020). Preparation of the library involved RT-PCR. The listed sequencing device is NextSeq 550. TCRdb cleaned the public reads at Q25 with fastp, built clones with MiXCR and kept in-frame beta chains. Entries are consolidated by CDR3 protein sequence, retaining the most common genes and DNA. Counted in this sample were over 150,000 distinct CDR3 sequences; less than 45% of them appeared once. 30% to 35% of the sample comes from the top ten. Specimen: blood, either unsorted or a sorted T cell fraction (not recorded which). The receptor set was obtained from a human donor who was either an allogeneic HSCT recipient or a stem cell or donor lymphocyte infusion donor (not recorded which). It is not recorded whose cells these are; they may come from a transplant donor.

This chain links TRBV7-9 with TRBJ2-3; 8 bases fit TRBD2. This CDR3 spans 15 amino acids. The germline gives CDR1 SEHNR, CDR2 FQNEAQ (reference sequence). J was trimmed by 3 bases and V by 5 bases; bases with no gene match: 7. The CDR3 sequence is CASSQAAGATDTQYF. The CDR3 DNA reads TGTGCCAGCAGCCAGGCAGCGGGAGCGACAGATACGCAGTATTTT.

The chain joins TRBV7-9 to TRBJ1-2, with TRBD1 identical over 9 bases. With V trimmed by 5 bases and J by 4 bases, 5 bases remained unmatched. This CDR3 has 14 amino acids. The germline CDR1 and CDR2 sequences are SEHNR and FQNEAQ (reference sequence). The CDR3 loop is CASSMTGGGYGYTF. In DNA form, the CDR3 reads TGTGCCAGCAGCATGACAGGGGGAGGCTATGGCTACACCTTC. The full variable domain, with the rest looked up from reference TRBV7-9 and TRBJ1-2, is DTGVSQNPRHKITKRGQNVTFRCDPISEHNRLYWYRQTLGQGPEFLTYFQNEAQLEKSRLLSDRFSAERPKGSFSTLEIQRTEQGDSAMYLCASSMTGGGYGYTFGSGTRLTVV.

This clonotype was found a few times. The chain links TRBV29-1 to TRBJ1-2; tentative D call: TRBD1 (5 bases). V was trimmed by 6 bases and J by 0 bases, leaving 11 bases between them. CDR1 and CDR2 (germline): SQVTM, ANQGSEA. This CDR3 comprises 13 residues. The CDR3 region is CSVYPTANYGYTF. DNA of the CDR3: TGCAGCGTCTATCCGACAGCTAACTATGGCTACACCTTC.

This clonotype is a singleton in its sample. The rearrangement uses TRBV5-1 and TRBJ2-1; D might be TRBD1 (6 bases). Germline V gives CDR1 SGHRS, CDR2 YFSETQ. The germline V and J ends were trimmed by 0 bases and 1 base, with 11 bases remaining between them. The CDR3 has 16 amino acids. CDR3 nucleotides: TGCGCCAGCAGCTTGGCAATAGGGGGATCCTACAATGAGCAGTTCTTC. Residues: CASSLAIGGSYNEQFF.

This chain joins TRBV4-1 and TRBJ1-3; D call uncertain. Trimming pared 0 bases from V and 0 bases from J, leaving 6 bases between. This CDR3 has 15 residues. CDR1 and CDR2 from the germline V gene are MGHRA and YSYEKL. The CDR3 here is CASSQDLSSGNTIYF. CDR3 nucleotides: TGCGCCAGCAGCCAAGACCTGAGCTCTGGAAACACCATATATTTT.

This clonotype appeared once. The gene calls are TRBV28 and TRBJ2-4, with D possibly TRBD1 on 6 matching bases. Trimming cost V 6 bases and J 0 bases, with 30 bases left between them. This CDR3 has 21 amino acids. CDR1 is MDHEN, CDR2 SYDVKM, per germline. The CDR3 nucleotides are TGTGCCAGCAGCCTATCTCCAAGAACAGGGAAGGCGTCCTTAGCCAAAAACATTCAGTACTTC. Encoded protein: CASSLSPRTGKASLAKNIQYF. The full variable domain, in which reference TRBV28 and TRBJ2-4 provide the parts outside the CDR3, is DVKVTQSSRYLVKRTGEKVFLECVQDMDHENMFWYRQDPGLGLRLIYFSYDVKMKEKGDIPEGYSVSREKKERFSLILESASTNQTSMYLCASSLSPRTGKASLAKNIQYFGAGTRLSVL.

The chain couples TRBV6-1 to TRBJ1-2; D may be TRBD1 (6 bases). CDR1 is MNHNS, CDR2 SASEGT, per germline. This CDR3 is 13 amino acids long. V lost 6 bases and J lost 5, with 13 bases in between. CDR3 DNA sequence: TGTGCCAGCAGCCTACAGGGAGTTTATGGCTACACCTTC. Protein sequence: CASSLQGVYGYTF.

This clonotype came up a few times. The chain employs TRBV12-3 or TRBV12-4 and TRBJ2-7, with 9 bases matching TRBD1. V lost 4 bases and J lost 5; bases outside the gene matches: 9. CDR3 length: 15 amino acids. CDR3 sequence reads: CASSSRGDRADEQYF. DNA of the CDR3: TGTGCCAGCAGTTCTCGGGGGGACAGGGCTGACGAGCAGTACTTC.

This clonotype appeared a few times. The chain's CDR3 is CASSLGQGAPEQFF. CDR3 bases: TGCGCCAGCAGCTTGGGGCAGGGGGCGCCTGAGCAGTTCTTC. This chain uses TRBV5-1 with TRBJ2-1; TRBD1 matches at 8 bases. The CDR3 totals 14 residues. Germline trimming cut 0 bases from V and 9 bases from J; bases unmatched to any gene: 5. Per the germline V gene, CDR1 is SGHRS and CDR2 is YFSETQ.

This clonotype was picked up many times. V usage is TRBV5-1 and J usage is TRBJ1-2, with TRBD1 matching 8 bases. V shed 4 bases and J 1 base; nucleotides not matched to a gene: 12. CDR3 length: 17 residues. Germline V CDR1 and CDR2: SGHRS, YFSETQ. As DNA, the CDR3 is TGCGCCAGCAGCGTACAGGGGGGCCGTACAAGTAACTATGGCTACACCTTC. Amino acids: CASSVQGGRTSNYGYTF.

This clonotype appeared a few times. The rearrangement joins TRBV28 to TRBJ1-4; no definite D call. Trimming took off 3 bases at V and 0 bases at J, with 14 bases between the two ends. Germline loops: CDR1 MDHEN, CDR2 SYDVKM. The CDR3 length is 17 residues. CDR3 protein: CASSLVRMDATNEKLFF. CDR3 sequence (DNA): TGTGCCAGCAGTTTGGTCAGAATGGATGCAACTAATGAAAAACTGTTTTTT.

This clonotype appeared a few times. The chain employs TRBV4-3 and TRBJ2-1, with TRBD2 identical over 11 bases. Trimming cost V 3 bases and J 4 bases; bases outside gene matches: 5. The CDR3 is 16 residues long. Germline-derived CDR1 and CDR2 are LGHNA and YSLEER. The CDR3 nucleotides read TGCGCCAGCAGCCAGGGACTAGCGGAGTTTTACAATGAGCAGTTCTTC. Translating it yields CASSQGLAEFYNEQFF.

This chain links TRBV25-1 with TRBJ2-7; D may be TRBD2 (5 bases). The length of the CDR3 is 15 residues. The germline V and J ends were trimmed by 3 bases and 2 bases, with 14 bases remaining between them. In germline, CDR1 is MGHDK, CDR2 SYGVNS. The CDR3 DNA sequence: TGTGCCAGCAGTGAGGGCCTAGCCCCAACCTACGAGCAGTACTTC. Translated: CASSEGLAPTYEQYF.

The sample holds many counts of this clonotype. The rearrangement joins TRBV4-3 to TRBJ1-2; no definite D call. The CDR3 runs to 16 residues. Germline values: CDR1 LGHNA, CDR2 YSLEER. Deletions cut 0 bases from V and 4 bases from J, with 15 bases between. This CDR3 is CASSQEVVLLSYGYTF. The CDR3, as DNA: TGCGCCAGCAGCCAAGAAGTGGTCCTGTTATCCTATGGCTACACCTTC.

The chain recombines TRBV4-1 with TRBJ2-2; no clear D. Germline V gives CDR1 MGHRA, CDR2 YSYEKL. Trimming left V 2 bases short and J 1 base short, with 8 bases between. This CDR3 spans 15 amino acids. The CDR3 DNA follows: TGCGCCAGCAGCCAATGGTCAGAGAACACCGGGGAGCTGTTTTTT. This translates into CASSQWSENTGELFF.

This clonotype appeared many times. The chain combines TRBV15 with TRBJ1-2; perhaps TRBD1 as D (5 bases). Deletions cut 0 bases from V and 8 bases from J, with 13 bases between. CDR3 length: 14 residues. The V gene's germline CDR1 is LNHNV and CDR2 YYDKDF (reference sequence). This CDR3 reads CATSRDLAGVGYTF. In nucleotides, the CDR3 is TGTGCCACCAGCAGAGATCTAGCGGGGGTCGGCTACACCTTC.

This rearrangement joins TRBV7-9 to TRBJ2-1, with 10 bases fitting TRBD2. Germline V gene lookup returns CDR1 SEHNR and CDR2 FQNEAQ (reference sequence). The CDR3 is 15 amino acids. V was clipped by 5 bases and J by 4 bases; unmatched bases: 5. The chain's CDR3 is CASSPTSGIYNEQFF. CDR3 nucleotide sequence: TGTGCCAGCAGCCCAACTAGCGGGATTTACAATGAGCAGTTCTTC. Filled out from reference TRBV7-9 and TRBJ2-1, the complete variable domain reads DTGVSQNPRHKITKRGQNVTFRCDPISEHNRLYWYRQTLGQGPEFLTYFQNEAQLEKSRLLSDRFSAERPKGSFSTLEIQRTEQGDSAMYLCASSPTSGIYNEQFFGPGTRLTVL.

The CDR3 protein is CASSLYLKGDTQYF. CDR3 in DNA: TGTGCCAGCAGTTTATATCTGAAAGGGGATACGCAGTATTTT. The chain joins TRBV28 to TRBJ2-3; D gene uncertain. Germline loops: CDR1 MDHEN, CDR2 SYDVKM. V lost 1 base and J 6 bases, leaving 11 bases between the germline ends. The CDR3 sequence is 14 residues long.

The rearrangement joins TRBV4-3 to TRBJ1-6, with D maybe TRBD1 (5 bases). This CDR3 region has 13 residues. V lost 1 base and J lost 10, with 8 bases in between. Germline V gene data show CDR1 as LGHNA and CDR2 as YSLEER. The CDR3 DNA sequence: TGCGCCAGCAGCCAAGGGGGGTGGTCACCCCTCCACTTT. Protein: CASSQGGWSPLHF.

This clonotype was detected only a few times. V gene TRBV5-1 combines with J gene TRBJ2-3; D not certain. Germline V gives CDR1 SGHRS, CDR2 YFSETQ. The CDR3 loop spans 17 amino acids. Trimming removed 0 bases from V and 1 base from J, with 15 bases in between. DNA of the CDR3: TGCGCCAGCAGCTTGGCCGTCTCCAACAAACGCACAGATACGCAGTATTTT. This codes for CASSLAVSNKRTDTQYF.